The 27 T cell receptor beta chains in this list originate from one sample, sequenced in a study of blood T cell repertoires in COVID-19. Here immunoSEQ multiplex PCR was the method, and the copy in TCRdb shows in-frame clones only, minus some. This table holds roughly 68,000 clones, roughly 80% found once. The sequenced material came from peripheral blood. The receptors originated from a woman of 80 years or more with acute or convalescent COVID-19.

This rearrangement joins TRBV29-1 to TRBJ2-7; D is possibly TRBD2 (6 bases). Per germline, CDR1 SQVTM and CDR2 ANQGSEA. This CDR3 region has 12 residues. V gave up 6 bases and J gave up 3 bases, with 12 bases separating them. The CDR3 here is CSVRGTGYEQYF. The CDR3 DNA reads TGCAGCGTCCGCGGGACCGGCTACGAGCAGTACTTC.

V usage is TRBV18 and J usage is TRBJ1-1; 7 nucleotides line up with TRBD1. Germline V gives CDR1 KGHSH, CDR2 LQKENI. The CDR3 totals 12 residues. J gave up 9 bases and V 6 bases, and 7 bases lay outside the gene matches. The CDR3 DNA reads TGTGCCAGCTCTTTAGACAGGGACCAAGCTTTCTTT. The encoded protein is CASSLDRDQAFF.

This chain uses TRBV7-6 with TRBJ2-1; 15 bases match TRBD2. The CDR3 is made up of 17 amino acids. From germline, CDR1 is SGHVS and CDR2 FNYEAQ. Losses at the gene ends were 4 bases for V and 6 bases for J; bases not matched to a gene: 7. CDR3: CASSSGLAGGIGNEQFF. The CDR3 nucleotides read TGTGCCAGCAGCTCTGGACTAGCGGGAGGGATTGGCAATGAGCAGTTCTTC.

The genes are TRBV25-1 and TRBJ2-7, with 12 bases that match TRBD2. Germline CDR1 reads MGHDK; CDR2 reads SYGVNS. Trimming removed 11 bases from V and 2 bases from J; junction bases left unmatched: 7. The CDR3 runs to 14 residues. The CDR3 loop is CAVLAGGPTYEQYF. As DNA, the CDR3 is TGTGCCGTACTAGCGGGAGGCCCCACCTACGAGCAGTACTTC.

The V call is TRBV19, the J call TRBJ1-5; 9 bases are a match to TRBD1. The CDR3 length is 14 residues. CDR1 and CDR2 from the germline V gene are LNHDA and SQIVND (reference sequence). J gave up 4 bases and V 5 bases, and 3 bases lay outside the gene matches. This chain's CDR3 is CASSPGTGNQPQHF. The CDR3 nucleotides read TGTGCCAGTAGTCCCGGGACAGGGAATCAGCCCCAGCATTTT. The whole variable domain, filled in from reference TRBV19 and TRBJ1-5, reads DGGITQSPKYLFRKEGQNVTLSCEQNLNHDAMYWYRQDPGQGLRLIYYSQIVNDFQKGDIAEGYSVSREKKESFPLTVTSAQKNPTAFYLCASSPGTGNQPQHFGDGTRLSIL.

The chain recombines TRBV9 with TRBJ2-7; 9 bases agree with TRBD2. J gave up 0 bases and V 0 bases, and 7 bases lay outside the gene matches. Germline CDR1 reads SGDLS; CDR2 reads YYNGEE. The CDR3 loop spans 17 amino acids. CDR3 nucleotides: TGTGCCAGCAGCGTAGGGGCGGGGGGGACCTCCTCCTACGAGCAGTACTTC. Translated, it gives CASSVGAGGTSSYEQYF.

The chain employs TRBV20-1 and TRBJ2-7, with TRBD2 matching over 10 bases. CDR1 DFQATT and CDR2 SNEGSKA come from the germline V gene (reference sequence). This CDR3 spans 16 amino acids. V shed 3 bases and J 4 bases; nucleotides not matched to a gene: 12. The CDR3 coding sequence is TGCAGTGCTAGTGATATTGCGAGCGGGAGGGCGTACGAGCAGTACTTC. Encoded protein: CSASDIASGRAYEQYF.

Points on this clone: Germline and junction disagree at one end, which may indicate a read error. Within the sample, other DNA sequences also encode this same CDR3. The chain is built from TRBV7-7 and TRBJ2-3, with 8 bases that match TRBD2. The CDR3 sequence is 16 residues long. Germline loops: CDR1 SSHAT, CDR2 FNYEAQ (reference sequence). The CDR3 here is CASSRGRGVPTDTQYF. For the CDR3, the DNA is TGTGCTAGCAGCCGGGGGCGGGGGGTCCCCACAGATACGCAGTATTTT.

This clone is a singleton in its sample. The chain combines TRBV27 with TRBJ2-7; 16 bases are shared with TRBD2. Losses at the gene ends were 5 bases for V and 2 bases for J; bases not matched to a gene: 9. The CDR3 covers 18 residues. Germline CDR1 reads MNHEY; CDR2 reads SMNVEV (reference sequence). Written as DNA, the CDR3 is TGTGCCAGCAGTCCGGGACTAGCGGGAGGGCGGGGGACCTACGAGCAGTACTTC. Translation gives CASSPGLAGGRGTYEQYF.

The chain recombines TRBV7-3 with TRBJ1-1; D is possibly TRBD1 (6 bases). V was clipped by 2 bases and J by 9 bases, with 13 bases between them. From germline, CDR1 is SGHTA and CDR2 FQGTGA. This CDR3 region has 13 residues. The CDR3 nucleotides read TGTGCCAGCAGCTTAGGTCACGGACAGCAAGCTTTCTTT. Protein product: CASSLGHGQQAFF.

This clone was picked up one time. The genes are TRBV11-2 and TRBJ1-5, with 9 bases matching TRBD1. Germline-derived CDR1 and CDR2 are SGHAT and FQNNGV. V lost 5 bases to trimming and J lost 0 bases; unmatched junction nucleotides: 5. CDR3 size: 16 residues. CDR3 amino acids: CASSAGTGYSNQPQHF. In nucleotides, the CDR3 is TGTGCCAGCAGCGCTGGGACAGGGTATAGCAATCAGCCCCAGCATTTT.

The chain has TRBV15 and TRBJ2-5; D perhaps matches TRBD2 (6 bases). The CDR3 contains 15 residues. Germline loops: CDR1 LNHNV, CDR2 YYDKDF (reference sequence). The germline V and J ends were trimmed by 1 base and 1 base, with 10 bases remaining between them. In DNA, the CDR3 is TGTGCCACCAGCAGAGCCGGGGGACCCCAAGAGACCCAGTACTTC. This codes for CATSRAGGPQETQYF.

Only a few counts were recorded for this clone. V is TRBV4-1 and J is TRBJ1-2, with TRBD1 matching over 8 bases. Germline CDR1 is MGHRA and CDR2 is YSYEKL. The V and J ends lost 0 bases and 6 bases, in that order; junction bases with no gene match: 9. The CDR3 sequence is 16 residues long. In DNA, the CDR3 is TGCGCCAGCAGCCAAGAGGAGACAGGGGCGAGAAATGGCTACACCTTC. It specifies CASSQEETGARNGYTF.

The J gene is TRBJ2-2, the V gene TRBV23-1, with D possibly TRBD1 on 5 matching bases. TRBV23-1 is reported as an ORF; its role is uncertain. The CDR3 has 16 residues. V was trimmed by 1 base and J by 5 bases, leaving 14 bases between them. CDR3 DNA sequence: TGCGCCAGCAGTCAATTCGGAGCAGGGAAAACCGGGGAGCTGTTTTTT. Its protein product is CASSQFGAGKTGELFF.

The gene calls are TRBV9 and TRBJ2-1; TRBD2 matches 8 bases. CDR3 length: 15 amino acids. Unmatched junction bases numbered 6, after V lost 4 bases and J lost 3 bases. Germline V CDR1 and CDR2: SGDLS, YYNGEE. CDR3 protein: CASSPGTRVYNEQFF. CDR3 in DNA: TGTGCCAGCAGCCCTGGGACTAGGGTCTACAATGAGCAGTTCTTC.

The chain is built from TRBV10-2 and TRBJ1-1; D is perhaps TRBD1 (6 bases). Germline assignment: CDR1 WSHSY and CDR2 SAAADI. This CDR3 is built from 15 residues. Trimming cost V 2 bases and J 0 bases, with 10 bases left between them. For the CDR3, the DNA is TGCGCCAGCAGTGAGCGCGACAGGATGAACACTGAAGCTTTCTTT. This gives the protein CASSERDRMNTEAFF.

A word on this clone: One end of the junction is discordant with germline, which a read error may explain. The CDR3 DNA reads as TGTGCCAGCAGCCCCCTCGACAGGGGCCCTCATGGAAAAGTGTTTTTT. Residues: CASSPLDRGPHGKVFF. The chain has TRBV7-9 and TRBJ1-4; TRBD1 agrees at 8 bases. There are 16 residues in the CDR3. The germline CDR1 and CDR2 sequences are SEHNR and FQNEAQ (reference sequence).

The chain employs TRBV29-1 and TRBJ2-3; D may be TRBD1 (5 bases). V was pared by 4 bases and J by 4 bases, with 9 bases between. Germline CDR1 is SQVTM and CDR2 is ANQGSEA. This CDR3 has 12 residues. CDR3 DNA sequence: TGCAGCGTTGCCCCAGGGCCAGATACGCAGTATTTT. This encodes CSVAPGPDTQYF.

The chain employs TRBV24-1 and TRBJ2-1, with D tentatively TRBD1 (5 bases). From germline, CDR1 is KGHDR and CDR2 SFDVKD. This CDR3 comprises 18 residues. V lost 2 bases, J lost 2 bases, and 18 bases lay in between. The CDR3 bases are TGTGCCACCAGTGATTACGTTATGGGGCGCGAGCCCTACAATGAGCAGTTCTTC. Protein: CATSDYVMGREPYNEQFF.

This clone was seen a few times. V gene TRBV5-8 combines with J gene TRBJ1-6; TRBD1 agrees at 7 bases. CDR3 length: 15 residues. After removal of 4 bases from V and 9 bases from J, the junction contained 10 bases not matched to a gene. Germline-derived CDR1 and CDR2 are SGHTS and YDEGEE. The CDR3 DNA reads TGTGCCAGCAGCATAACAGGGACAGTAGGTTCACCCCTCCACTTT. Translated, it gives CASSITGTVGSPLHF. Full variable domain (rest looked up from reference TRBV5-8 and TRBJ1-6): EAGVTQSPTHLIKTRGQQATLRCSPISGHTSVYWYQQALGLGLQFLLWYDEGEERNRGNFPPRFSGRQFPNYSSELNVNALELEDSALYLCASSITGTVGSPLHFGNGTRLTVT.

V usage is TRBV19 and J usage is TRBJ1-4; tentatively, D is TRBD1 (6 bases). Looked up from germline, CDR1 is LNHDA and CDR2 is SQIVND (reference sequence). The CDR3 extends over 14 amino acids. V was pared by 3 bases and J by 8 bases, with 13 bases between. CDR3: CASSIDDRSEKLFF. Written as DNA, the CDR3 is TGTGCCAGTAGTATTGACGACAGGAGCGAAAAACTGTTTTTT.

The rearrangement links TRBV2 to TRBJ1-5; maybe TRBD1 (6 bases). This CDR3 has 15 amino acids. Germline V gene sequence: CDR1 SNHLY, CDR2 FYNNEI. V was cut by 3 bases and J by 4 bases, with 13 bases left in between. In nucleotides, the CDR3 is TGTGCCAGCAGTGAGGGCACAGGGCCAAATCAGCCCCAGCATTTT. It specifies CASSEGTGPNQPQHF. Using reference TRBV2 and TRBJ1-5 for the parts outside the CDR3, the full variable domain is EPEVTQTPSHQVTQMGQEVILRCVPISNHLYFYWYRQILGQKVEFLVSFYNNEISEKSEIFDDQFSVERPDGSNFTLKIRSTKLEDSAMYFCASSEGTGPNQPQHFGDGTRLSIL.

The gene calls are TRBV2 and TRBJ1-1; D remains unclear. CDR1 is SNHLY and CDR2 is FYNNEI in the germline V gene. The V end lost 9 bases, the J end lost 3 bases, and 8 bases lay between the germline ends. CDR3 size: 11 residues. The CDR3: CASLIYTEAFF. The CDR3 region has the DNA TGTGCCAGTTTAATTTACACTGAAGCTTTCTTT.

The chain links TRBV7-9 to TRBJ1-2; D is possibly TRBD1 (6 bases). The V end lost 5 bases, the J end lost 8 bases, and 18 bases lay between the germline ends. CDR1 is SEHNR, CDR2 FQNEAQ, per germline (reference sequence). The CDR3 sequence is 14 residues long. CDR3 protein: CASSPGAGERGYTF. For the CDR3, the DNA is TGTGCCAGCAGCCCAGGGGCAGGGGAACGGGGCTACACCTTC.

CDR3 sequence (DNA): TGTGCCAGCAGCAGATCCGGGACTACCTACCAAGAGACCCAGTACTTC. Translated: CASSRSGTTYQETQYF. This chain joins TRBV5-8 and TRBJ2-5, with TRBD2 identical over 7 bases. The germline gives CDR1 SGHTS, CDR2 YDEGEE. The CDR3 is 16 amino acids. Unmatched junction bases numbered 9, after V lost 4 bases and J lost 0 bases.

The chain carries TRBV12-3 or TRBV12-4 and TRBJ1-1, with a weak D call TRBD1 (5 bases). V was clipped by 6 bases and J by 6 bases, with 11 bases between them. CDR3 length: 12 residues. The CDR3 spells CASRGGTAEAFF. The CDR3 region has the DNA TGTGCCAGCAGGGGAGGGACGGCTGAAGCTTTCTTT.

The J gene is TRBJ2-7, the V gene TRBV5-6; 9 positions match TRBD1. Germline CDR1 and CDR2: SGHDT and YYEEEE. This CDR3 is 15 amino acids long. Unmatched junction bases numbered 3, after V lost 0 bases and J lost 2 bases. The CDR3 spells CASSLGDRGTYEQYF. The CDR3 DNA sequence: TGTGCCAGCAGCTTGGGTGACAGGGGGACCTACGAGCAGTACTTC. Looking up the rest from reference TRBV5-6 and TRBJ2-7 gives the full variable domain: DAGVTQSPTHLIKTRGQQVTLRCSPKSGHDTVSWYQQALGQGPQFIFQYYEEEERQRGNFPDRFSGHQFPNYSSELNVNALLLGDSALYLCASSLGDRGTYEQYFGPGTRLTVT.